Following are 19 T cell receptor beta chains from one sample sequenced in a study of persistence of HIV-infected CD4 T cells. For these TCRs, the target antigens are not known. Cells were stimulated nonspecifically with anti-CD3/anti-CD28 magnetic beads. Sorting selected CD4+ T cells upregulating both CD40 ligand and CD69. The immunoSEQ assay was version 4, run in survey mode. Clones were sequenced by immunoSEQ multiplex PCR, and TCRdb holds only the in-frame ones, with some missing. The table lists about 51,000 clones, about nine tenths of them singletons. The material sequenced was CD4+ T cells sorted from PBMCs after roughly 20-hour stimulation, taken from a patient who received antiretroviral therapy. The receptors derive from an adult woman with HIV who was CMV-seropositive.

The rearrangement uses TRBV10-3 and TRBJ2-4; 11 nucleotides match TRBD2. Germline V lookup: CDR1 ENHRY, CDR2 SYGVKD. J gave up 9 bases and V 0 bases, and 4 bases lay outside the gene matches. The length of the CDR3 is 15 residues. The CDR3 loop reads CAISESRGLAAIQYF. For the CDR3, the DNA is TGTGCCATCAGTGAGTCGAGGGGACTAGCGGCCATTCAGTACTTC.

The V gene is TRBV15, the J gene TRBJ2-2; TRBD1 matches at 10 bases. The germline V gene encodes CDR1 LNHNV and CDR2 YYDKDF (reference sequence). J was trimmed by 7 bases and V by 9 bases; bases with no gene match: 11. The CDR3 consists of 15 residues. This CDR3 is CATSLGTGALGELFF. CDR3 DNA sequence: TGTGCCACGTCCCTGGGGACAGGGGCTCTCGGGGAGCTGTTTTTT. The whole variable domain, remainder taken from reference TRBV15 and TRBJ2-2, is DAMVIQNPRYQVTQFGKPVTLSCSQTLNHNVMYWYQQKSSQAPKLLFHYYDKDFNNEADTPDNFQSRRPNTSFCFLDIRSPGLGDTAMYLCATSLGTGALGELFFGEGSRLTVL.

V gene TRBV24-1 combines with J gene TRBJ2-3; perhaps TRBD1 as D (8 bases). This CDR3 region has 18 residues. CDR1 and CDR2 from the germline V gene are KGHDR and SFDVKD. V gave up 1 base and J gave up 10 bases, with 26 bases separating them. CDR3 amino acids: CATSDFLTGGAVAGPQYF. As DNA, the CDR3 is TGTGCCACCAGTGATTTCCTAACAGGGGGGGCAGTGGCAGGTCCGCAGTATTTT.

This clone was seen only a few times. The J gene is TRBJ1-1, the V gene TRBV2; D is uncertain. V was clipped by 7 bases and J by 4 bases, with 13 bases between them. This CDR3 is built from 13 residues. CDR1 is SNHLY, CDR2 FYNNEI, per germline. CDR3: CASTRSEGTEAFF. The CDR3 DNA reads as TGTGCCAGCACTCGGTCGGAGGGCACTGAAGCTTTCTTT.

The chain joins TRBV10-3 to TRBJ2-6; D assignment may be TRBD1 or TRBD2 (5 bases each). The germline CDR1 and CDR2 sequences are ENHRY and SYGVKD. CDR3 size: 17 residues. Between the trimmed V and J ends, which lost 3 bases and 4 bases, there was a span of 16 bases. DNA for the CDR3: TGTGCCATCAGTGATATCCCGAGGGGTACCGGGGCCAACGTCCTGACTTTC. This sequence encodes CAISDIPRGTGANVLTF.

This clone was observed once. The chain carries TRBV6-4 and TRBJ2-7; 8 bases fit TRBD2. The germline gives CDR1 MRHNA, CDR2 SNTAGT. The CDR3 has 14 residues. V trimming: 11 bases; J trimming: 0 bases; junction bases outside the gene matches: 9. CDR3 coding DNA: TGTGCCCCGGGGGGGCAGGGTACCTCCTACGAGCAGTACTTC. This sequence encodes CAPGGQGTSYEQYF.

V is TRBV6-6 and J is TRBJ1-6, with 7 bases fitting TRBD1. Per germline, CDR1 MNHNY and CDR2 SVGAGI (reference sequence). After removal of 4 bases from V and 13 bases from J, the junction contained 13 bases not matched to a gene. CDR3 length equals 15 residues. CDR3 protein: CASSSGQSLIAPLHF. The CDR3 DNA sequence: TGTGCCAGCAGTTCGGGACAGAGTTTGATAGCGCCCCTCCACTTT.

The chain uses TRBV2 and TRBJ1-2, with D possibly TRBD1 on 6 matching bases. The CDR3 runs to 15 residues. V dropped 6 bases and J dropped 4 bases, with 18 bases sitting between them. Germline-derived CDR1 and CDR2 are SNHLY and FYNNEI. CDR3 in DNA: TGTGCCAGCAGCCCCCGTGAGGGGGGAGTCTATGGCTACACCTTC. This encodes CASSPREGGVYGYTF. The whole variable domain, filled in from reference TRBV2 and TRBJ1-2, reads EPEVTQTPSHQVTQMGQEVILRCVPISNHLYFYWYRQILGQKVEFLVSFYNNEISEKSEIFDDQFSVERPDGSNFTLKIRSTKLEDSAMYFCASSPREGGVYGYTFGSGTRLTVV.

The rearrangement links TRBV19 to TRBJ1-2; 8 nucleotides align to TRBD1. Germline-derived CDR1 and CDR2 are LNHDA and SQIVND (reference sequence). The CDR3 totals 16 residues. V shed 3 bases, J shed 2 bases, and the junction held 8 bases outside the gene matches. The CDR3 region has the DNA TGTGCCAGTAGTATCCGCCCGGGACAGGCAAACTATGGCTACACCTTC. This encodes CASSIRPGQANYGYTF.

V usage is TRBV5-6 and J usage is TRBJ2-5; 7 nucleotides match TRBD1. The junction had 15 bases not matched to a gene; V was cut back by 3 bases and J by 7 bases. The CDR3 loop spans 16 amino acids. Per germline, CDR1 SGHDT and CDR2 YYEEEE. CDR3 in DNA: TGTGCCAGCAGCTCCCGGGACAGCTCAAAGGTGGGGACCCAGTACTTC. This gives the protein CASSSRDSSKVGTQYF.

The chain links TRBV9 to TRBJ2-2; D perhaps matches TRBD2 (5 bases). Trimming shortened V by 3 bases and J by 0 bases, and 15 bases separated the two germline ends. The CDR3 is made up of 17 amino acids. CDR1 is SGDLS, CDR2 YYNGEE, per germline. The DNA of the CDR3 is TGTGCCAGCAGCGCCCGAGGAAGCGGAGCGAACACCGGGGAGCTGTTTTTT. It encodes CASSARGSGANTGELFF. Using reference TRBV9 and TRBJ2-2 for the parts outside the CDR3, the full variable domain is DSGVTQTPKHLITATGQRVTLRCSPRSGDLSVYWYQQSLDQGLQFLIQYYNGEERAKGNILERFSAQQFPDLHSELNLSSLELGDSALYFCASSARGSGANTGELFFGEGSRLTVL.

V is TRBV4-1 and J is TRBJ1-2; 8 bases are a match to TRBD1. CDR3 length: 15 residues. Trimming took 3 bases from V and 3 from J; bases not matched to a gene: 6. Germline V gene data show CDR1 as MGHRA and CDR2 as YSYEKL. CDR3: CASSHSSGGHYGYTF. The CDR3 DNA sequence: TGCGCCAGCAGCCACTCTTCAGGGGGCCACTATGGCTACACCTTC.

The rearrangement uses TRBV6-6 and TRBJ1-4; no definite D call. Trimming left V 8 bases short and J 4 bases short, with 8 bases between. Germline V gene data show CDR1 as MNHNY and CDR2 as SVGAGI (reference sequence). CDR3 size: 12 residues. This CDR3 is CASGYRNEKLFF. In DNA, the CDR3 is TGTGCCAGCGGGTACCGTAATGAAAAACTGTTTTTT.

The J gene is TRBJ2-3, the V gene TRBV28; D is ambiguous. V shed 7 bases and J shed 2 bases, with 10 bases lying between them. The germline V gene encodes CDR1 MDHEN and CDR2 SYDVKM. There are 13 residues in the CDR3. Written as DNA, the CDR3 is TGTGCCAGCATGGCGAGACTCACAGATACGCAGTATTTT. Protein product: CASMARLTDTQYF.

The chain uses TRBV19 and TRBJ2-5, with a weak D call TRBD2 (6 bases). The CDR3 has 11 residues. Trimming stripped 6 bases from V and 7 bases from J, with 9 bases between. CDR1 LNHDA and CDR2 SQIVND come from the germline V gene (reference sequence). The CDR3 is CASSPGGTQYF. DNA of the CDR3: TGTGCCAGTAGCCCCGGGGGGACCCAGTACTTC.

The chain recombines TRBV29-1 with TRBJ2-3, with TRBD2 as a possible D gene (5 bases). CDR3 length equals 16 residues. CDR1 and CDR2 from the germline V gene are SQVTM and ANQGSEA. Between the trimmed V and J ends, which lost 0 bases and 4 bases, there was a span of 17 bases. CDR3: CSVEDRLLKQADTQYF. CDR3 coding DNA: TGCAGCGTTGAAGATAGACTACTGAAGCAAGCAGATACGCAGTATTTT.

The V and J genes are TRBV4-3 and TRBJ2-5; possibly TRBD2 for D (6 bases). The CDR3 runs 19 residues. Germline V lookup: CDR1 LGHNA, CDR2 YSLEER. The ends were cut back, 0 bases at V and 5 bases at J, with 25 bases in the middle. The CDR3 reads CASSQEGPGVYDKLETQYF. Here the CDR3 DNA reads TGCGCCAGCAGCCAAGAGGGGCCGGGGGTTTATGACAAGTTGGAGACCCAGTACTTC.

This CDR3 is CASSLAGRLNTEAFF. As DNA, the CDR3 is TGTGCCAGCAGCTTGGCCGGACGGTTGAACACTGAAGCTTTCTTT. The chain uses TRBV5-4 and TRBJ1-1; D remains unclear. CDR3 length: 15 residues. Trimming took off 0 bases at V and 0 bases at J, with 9 bases between the two ends. CDR1 is SGHNT and CDR2 is YYREEE in the germline V gene (reference sequence).

The chain links TRBV5-1 to TRBJ2-1, with D uncertain. Trimming took off 0 bases at V and 10 bases at J, with 17 bases between the two ends. The CDR3 has 15 amino acids. CDR1 is SGHRS, CDR2 YFSETQ, per germline. The CDR3: CASSLEAAEAREQFF. The CDR3 bases are TGCGCCAGCAGCTTGGAGGCGGCGGAAGCTAGAGAGCAGTTCTTC.